This T cell receptor (beta chain) was obtained from a study of PD-1 blockade in classical Hodgkin lymphoma. Study-level findings and limits: Reports indicated that newly diagnosed patients had lower baseline TCR diversity than healthy donors did. Before treatment, complete responders showed about the same diversity as newly diagnosed patients.

TCRdb's copy holds only in-frame clones and misses some; the assay was immunoSEQ multiplex PCR. The profile covers 14,000 or so clones, with roughly four fifths appearing a single time and roughly a fifth taken by the ten largest. There was relapse after autologous stem cell transplantation in every patient, and there was variation in brentuximab vedotin exposure. Patients' outcomes at their best amounted to complete response, partial response or progressive disease. Concerning this clone: Its antigen is as yet unknown.

This CDR3 has 20 amino acids. Germline lookup yields CDR1 MNHEY and CDR2 SMNVEV (reference sequence). V was pared by 3 bases and J by 0 bases, with 14 bases of the junction left unmatched. This TCR was recovered from a human donor with classical Hodgkin lymphoma. V and J are TRBV27 and TRBJ2-6, with TRBD2 matching 7 bases. The specimen comprised peripheral blood mononuclear cells (PBMCs), sampled at baseline. The DNA of the CDR3 is TGTGCCAGCAGTTTCAAACCCCCCAGCAGGACTAGCTCTGGGGCCAACGTCCTGACTTTC. Protein product: CASSFKPPSRTSSGANVLTF.